Listed here are 3 T cell receptor beta chains from one sample, sequenced in a study of blood T cells in healthy people across ages. Next came a second PCR, run for roughly 6 to 11 cycles, which used a sample-barcoded 5' primer along with a J-beta primer mix. TCRdb reprocessed the 5' RACE reads with MiXCR, giving one entry per CDR3 protein. The data contain some 1.5 million distinct CDR3 sequences, approximately 28% of them seen just once; the ten biggest clones take up 6.5% to 8.5%. Input material: blood. The receptors originated from a woman in her 30s in good health.

For this clonotype: Being one base from a much bigger clone, this may be a read error. The chain uses TRBV29-1 and TRBJ2-7, with D possibly called TRBD1 or TRBD2 (6 bases each). The J call could be wrong; TRBJ2-5 is a better fit for the DNA end. Per germline, CDR1 SQVTM and CDR2 ANQGSEA. The CDR3 is made up of 13 amino acids. CDR3 sequence: CSVGRGVVETQYF. As DNA, the CDR3 is TGCAGCGTTGGTAGGGGGGTGGTAGAGACCCAGTACTTC.

The genes are TRBV7-9 and TRBJ2-7, with D tentatively TRBD1 or TRBD2 (5 bases each). This CDR3 region has 15 residues. V shed 0 bases and J shed 3 bases, with 12 bases lying between them. Germline V CDR1 and CDR2: SEHNR, FQNEAQ (reference sequence). The CDR3 DNA reads as TGTGCCAGCAGCTTAGCGCAGTGGGACGTCTACGAGCAGTACTTC. Protein product: CASSLAQWDVYEQYF. The complete variable domain, with remaining parts taken from reference TRBV7-9 and TRBJ2-7, reads DTGVSQNPRHKITKRGQNVTFRCDPISEHNRLYWYRQTLGQGPEFLTYFQNEAQLEKSRLLSDRFSAERPKGSFSTLEIQRTEQGDSAMYLCASSLAQWDVYEQYFGPGTRLTVT.

This sequence joins TRBV11-2 and TRBJ2-5; possible D gene TRBD1, 5 bases. Trimming shortened V by 3 bases and J by 5 bases, and 10 bases separated the two germline ends. The CDR3 contains 13 residues. Per the germline V gene, CDR1 is SGHAT and CDR2 is FQNNGV. The CDR3 nucleotides are TGTGCCAGCAGCTTCCCCTCAGGGGAGACCCAGTACTTC. Protein: CASSFPSGETQYF.